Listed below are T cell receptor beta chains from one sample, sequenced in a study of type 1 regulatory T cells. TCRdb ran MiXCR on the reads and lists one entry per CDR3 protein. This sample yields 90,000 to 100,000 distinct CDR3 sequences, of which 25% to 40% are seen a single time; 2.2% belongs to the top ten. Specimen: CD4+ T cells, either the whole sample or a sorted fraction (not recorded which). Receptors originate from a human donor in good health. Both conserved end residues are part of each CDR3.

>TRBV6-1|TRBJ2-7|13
CASSETRDYEQYF
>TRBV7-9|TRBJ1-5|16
CASSLGTAYSNQPQHF
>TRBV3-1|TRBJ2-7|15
CASSQDSGKGGEQYF
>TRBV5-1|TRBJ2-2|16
CASSLGLAENTGELFF
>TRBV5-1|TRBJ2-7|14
CASSLRGGDYEQYF
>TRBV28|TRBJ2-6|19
CASSSSFRDRSSGANVLTF
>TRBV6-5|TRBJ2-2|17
CASNKGQGVANTGELFF
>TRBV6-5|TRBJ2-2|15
CASSLGLTGTGELFF
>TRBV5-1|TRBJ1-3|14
CASSSQGSGNTIYF
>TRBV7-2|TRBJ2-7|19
CASSLVPVGVLARHYEQYF
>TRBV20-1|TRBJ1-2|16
CSARDLGPKGFYGYTF
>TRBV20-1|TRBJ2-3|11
CSARDPPTQYF
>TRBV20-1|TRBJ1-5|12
CSVTQGNQPQHF
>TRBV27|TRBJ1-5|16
CASSPDYFGMNQPQHF
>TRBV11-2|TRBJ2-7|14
CASSLDRDSYEQYF
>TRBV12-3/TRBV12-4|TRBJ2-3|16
CASSELAGAGSDTQYF
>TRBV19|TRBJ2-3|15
CASSQRPTGSDTQYF
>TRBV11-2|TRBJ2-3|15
CASSLGGPGTDTQYF
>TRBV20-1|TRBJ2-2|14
CSARVPQNTGGLFF
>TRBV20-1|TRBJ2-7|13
CSAVRGLSSEQYF
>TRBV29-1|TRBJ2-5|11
CSVEIQETQYF
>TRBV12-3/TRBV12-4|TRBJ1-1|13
CASSPRVRTEAFF
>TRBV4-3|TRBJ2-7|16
CASSQDAAYSSYEQYF
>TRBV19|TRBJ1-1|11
CASRIETEAFF
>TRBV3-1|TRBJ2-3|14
CASSQQGTTDTQYF
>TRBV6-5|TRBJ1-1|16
CASSYSSGGVNTEAFF
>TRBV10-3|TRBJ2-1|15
CAISESLTSKDEQFF
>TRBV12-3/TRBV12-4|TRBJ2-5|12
CASKGGSQTQYF
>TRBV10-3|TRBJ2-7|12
CAISETAYEQYF
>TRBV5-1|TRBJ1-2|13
CASSFNPNYGYTF
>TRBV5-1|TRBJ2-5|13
CASSREQKETQYF
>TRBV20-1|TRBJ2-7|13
CSARGQGNDEQYF
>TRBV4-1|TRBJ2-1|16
CASSQDGTNSYNEQFF
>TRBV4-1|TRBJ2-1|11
CASNQVNEQFF
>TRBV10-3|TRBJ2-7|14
CASGTGGLSYEQYF
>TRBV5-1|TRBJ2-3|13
CASCDRVEDTQYF
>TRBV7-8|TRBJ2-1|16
CASSQTLAGGVDEQFF
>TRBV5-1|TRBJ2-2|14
CASSFGGDAGELFF
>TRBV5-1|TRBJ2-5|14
CASSSAGGPETQYF
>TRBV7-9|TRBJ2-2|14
CASSSELIAGELFF
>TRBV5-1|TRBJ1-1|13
CASSRGGYTEAFF
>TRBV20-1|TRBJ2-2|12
CSARDHSGELFF
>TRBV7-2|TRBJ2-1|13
CASSLARFNEQFF
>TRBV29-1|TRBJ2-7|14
CSVDMTGDSYEQYF
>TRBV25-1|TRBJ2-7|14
CASSEDYWPYEQYF
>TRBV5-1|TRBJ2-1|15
CASSLLRTGGNEQFF
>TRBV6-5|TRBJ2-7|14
CASRDATRSYEQYF
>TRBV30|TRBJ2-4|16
CAWSSEKSVAKNIQYF
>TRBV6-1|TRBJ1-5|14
CASRTGSDNQPQHF
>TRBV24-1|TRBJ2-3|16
CATSDFTAGSTDTQYF
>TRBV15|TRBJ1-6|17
CATSRDKLDRFSSPLHF
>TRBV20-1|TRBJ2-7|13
CSASRPGTYEQYF
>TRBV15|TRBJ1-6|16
CATSREYRGMDSPLHF
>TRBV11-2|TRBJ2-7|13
CASSIQGYYEQYF
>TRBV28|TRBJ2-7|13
CASSVGQGDEQYF
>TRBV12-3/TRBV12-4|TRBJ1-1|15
CASSFMGGMGTEAFF
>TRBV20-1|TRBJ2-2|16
CSARDQSGRTAGELFF
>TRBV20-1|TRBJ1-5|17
CSAGSGTGAVWGQPQHF
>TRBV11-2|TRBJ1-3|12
CASTSSSNTIYF